The 20 T cell receptor beta chains in this list originate from one sample, sequenced in a study of blood T cell repertoires in COVID-19. The table came from immunoSEQ multiplex PCR; TCRdb's copy has only in-frame clones and leaves some out. The sample shows 200,000 to 300,000 clones, around 89% of them seen only once. The specimen sequenced was PBMCs or T cells enriched from blood (not recorded which). All receptors derive from a man aged 50 to 60 who had been exposed to COVID-19.

This rearrangement joins TRBV3-1 (or the pseudogene TRBV3-2) to TRBJ2-2; 10 bases are shared with TRBD2. Germline V gene sequence: CDR1 LGHDT, CDR2 YNNKEL (reference sequence). The V gene end was trimmed by 5 bases and the J gene end by 6 bases; junction bases not matched to a gene: 6. CDR3 length equals 15 residues. CDR3 bases: TGTGCCAGCAGCGATCAAGCGGGGGGGCCCGGGGAGCTGTTTTTT. It is translated as CASSDQAGGPGELFF.

The J gene is TRBJ2-5, the V gene TRBV9; D remains ambiguous. With 5 bases removed from V and 0 bases from J, the gap between germline ends came to 11 bases. From germline, CDR1 is SGDLS and CDR2 YYNGEE. The CDR3 is 14 amino acids. The CDR3 region has the DNA TGTGCCAGCAGTGGAACCGGGTACCAAGAGACCCAGTACTTC. Its protein product is CASSGTGYQETQYF.

The chain has TRBV29-1 and TRBJ2-7; 10 nucleotides align to TRBD1. The CDR3 has 15 amino acids. CDR1 is SQVTM, CDR2 ANQGSEA, per germline. The trim removed 5 bases at V and 0 bases at J, leaving 7 bases unmatched. Here the CDR3 DNA reads TGCAGCGTTCGGGACAGGGGCGGAAGCTCCTACGAGCAGTACTTC. As protein: CSVRDRGGSSYEQYF.

V is TRBV4-1 and J is TRBJ2-2; 8 bases agree with TRBD1. The CDR3 loop spans 16 amino acids. V lost 1 base to trimming and J lost 7 bases; unmatched junction nucleotides: 8. Germline V gene lookup returns CDR1 MGHRA and CDR2 YSYEKL. DNA for the CDR3: TGCGCCAGCAGCCAAGTCTGGACAGGGCTTAACGGGGAGCTGTTTTTT. Amino acid sequence: CASSQVWTGLNGELFF.

The rearrangement links TRBV11-2 to TRBJ2-1; 9 nucleotides agree with TRBD2. CDR3 length: 15 amino acids. With 3 bases clipped from V and 2 bases from J, the junction kept 2 bases outside the gene matches. From germline, CDR1 is SGHAT and CDR2 FQNNGV. The DNA of the CDR3 is TGTGCCAGCAGCTTCGGCGGGGGGGCCTACAATGAGCAGTTCTTC. Translation gives CASSFGGGAYNEQFF.

The chain combines TRBV5-1 with TRBJ2-3; TRBD2 agrees at 7 bases. CDR3 length: 14 amino acids. The germline gives CDR1 SGHRS, CDR2 YFSETQ. The V and J ends lost 6 bases and 5 bases, in that order; junction bases with no gene match: 9. Here the CDR3 reads CASTRGSMEDTQYF. The CDR3 DNA is TGCGCCAGCACTCGCGGGAGCATGGAAGATACGCAGTATTTT.

This chain joins TRBV27 and TRBJ2-4; 14 bases align to TRBD2. Unmatched junction bases numbered 5, after V lost 2 bases and J lost 5 bases. CDR3 length equals 17 residues. In germline, CDR1 is MNHEY, CDR2 SMNVEV (reference sequence). This CDR3 is CASSLGLAGGGENIQYF. CDR3 coding DNA: TGTGCCAGCAGTTTAGGACTAGCGGGAGGAGGGGAAAACATTCAGTACTTC.

This clone showed up just once. This rearrangement joins TRBV7-3 to TRBJ2-1; D is possibly TRBD2 (5 bases). Between the trimmed V and J ends, which lost 5 bases and 2 bases, there was a span of 13 bases. Germline V gives CDR1 SGHTA, CDR2 FQGTGA. The CDR3 spans 15 residues. In nucleotides, the CDR3 is TGTGCCAGCAGCCCGCGCGGGCCTCCCTACAATGAGCAGTTCTTC. Amino acid sequence: CASSPRGPPYNEQFF. Using reference TRBV7-3 and TRBJ2-1 for the parts outside the CDR3, the full variable domain is GAGVSQTPSNKVTEKGKYVELRCDPISGHTALYWYRQSLGQGPEFLIYFQGTGAADDSGLPNDRFFAVRPEGSVSTLKIQRTERGDSAVYLCASSPRGPPYNEQFFGPGTRLTVL.

The genes are TRBV16 and TRBJ1-4; D is perhaps TRBD1 (6 bases). This CDR3 has 14 residues. The V and J ends lost 6 bases and 8 bases respectively, with 16 bases between them. Germline V gene data show CDR1 as KGHSY and CDR2 as FQNENV. The CDR3, as DNA: TGTGCCAGCAGGGCCGCCTCGGGGGGCGAAAAACTGTTTTTT. This codes for CASRAASGGEKLFF.

V gene TRBV4-2 combines with J gene TRBJ2-3; 9 bases line up with TRBD2. J was trimmed by 5 bases and V by 1 base; bases with no gene match: 10. The CDR3 sequence is 17 residues long. The germline V gene has CDR1 LGHNA and CDR2 YNFKEQ. In nucleotides, the CDR3 is TGTGCCAGCAGCCAAGTGGGTAGCGGGAGTGTTAAAGATACGCAGTATTTT. Its translation: CASSQVGSGSVKDTQYF.

The CDR3 DNA is TGTGCCAGCAGCCTCCTAGCGGGAGTTGTGTCCTACAATGAGCAGTTCTTC. Protein: CASSLLAGVVSYNEQFF. The chain carries TRBV3-1 (or the pseudogene TRBV3-2) and TRBJ2-1, with 10 positions matching TRBD2. Trimming at V came to 4 bases and at J to 1 base, leaving 7 bases not matched to a gene. The CDR3 spans 17 residues. Germline values: CDR1 LGHDT, CDR2 YNNKEL (reference sequence).

This chain connects TRBV24-1 to TRBJ1-2; 7 nucleotides line up with TRBD1. CDR1 is KGHDR and CDR2 is SFDVKD in the germline V gene. The junction had 7 bases not matched to a gene; V was cut back by 2 bases and J by 5 bases. This CDR3 contains 15 residues. CDR3 sequence reads: CATSDSRATGYGYTF. The CDR3 DNA reads TGTGCCACCAGTGATTCCAGAGCGACAGGGTATGGCTACACCTTC.

The rearrangement joins TRBV7-9 to TRBJ1-5; 7 nucleotides match TRBD1. The CDR3 spans 19 residues. With V trimmed by 1 base and J by 0 bases, 12 bases remained unmatched. Germline V gene lookup returns CDR1 SEHNR and CDR2 FQNEAQ (reference sequence). The CDR3 here is CASSLGAWAGQDSNQPQHF. The DNA of the CDR3 is TGTGCCAGCAGCTTAGGGGCCTGGGCAGGACAGGATAGCAATCAGCCCCAGCATTTT.

The V and J genes are TRBV28 and TRBJ1-6; 9 bases are shared with TRBD1. This CDR3 is built from 18 residues. J was trimmed by 3 bases and V by 3 bases; bases with no gene match: 9. Germline V CDR1 and CDR2: MDHEN, SYDVKM. The CDR3 loop reads CASSFRKQGAGYNSPLHF. The CDR3 DNA is TGTGCCAGCAGTTTCCGAAAACAGGGGGCTGGCTATAATTCACCCCTCCACTTT.

The genes are TRBV7-8 and TRBJ1-2; 7 bases line up with TRBD1. Germline CDR1 is SGHVS and CDR2 is FQNEAQ. The V and J ends lost 5 bases and 8 bases, in that order; junction bases with no gene match: 14. The CDR3 totals 15 residues. CDR3 loop: CASSISRQGSRGYTF. The CDR3, as DNA: TGTGCCAGCAGCATAAGTCGACAGGGTTCTAGGGGCTACACCTTC.

The chain joins TRBV7-8 to TRBJ2-7, with TRBD1 identical over 11 bases. The CDR3 length is 15 residues. Trimming removed 10 bases from V and 3 bases from J; junction bases left unmatched: 11. CDR1 SGHVS and CDR2 FQNEAQ come from the germline V gene. The CDR3 DNA is TGTGCCACCTCAGAAGGGACAGGGGGGTTCTACGAGCAGTACTTC. Protein product: CATSEGTGGFYEQYF.

The chain couples TRBV18 to TRBJ2-7, with 11 nucleotides matching TRBD1. Germline trimming cut 3 bases from V and 2 bases from J; bases unmatched to any gene: 3. Germline V gene sequence: CDR1 KGHSH, CDR2 LQKENI. The CDR3 extends over 15 amino acids. The CDR3 coding sequence is TGTGCCAGCTCACCGGGGACAGGGGGTCCCTACGAGCAGTACTTC. It encodes CASSPGTGGPYEQYF.

The chain couples TRBV5-1 to TRBJ1-6; no definite D call. CDR3 length: 16 amino acids. Germline lookup yields CDR1 SGHRS and CDR2 YFSETQ. V was trimmed by 2 bases and J by 4 bases, leaving 13 bases between them. The CDR3 region is CASSLAGPSYNSPLHF. CDR3 sequence (DNA): TGCGCCAGCAGCTTAGCTGGGCCTTCTTATAATTCACCCCTCCACTTT.

This sequence joins TRBV30 and TRBJ2-7; a weak D match, TRBD2 (5 bases). Per germline, CDR1 GTSNPN and CDR2 SVGIG (reference sequence). The V end lost 7 bases, the J end lost 9 bases, and 10 bases lay between the germline ends. This CDR3 spans 9 amino acids. CDR3 sequence reads: CASFEGQYF. The CDR3 DNA is TGTGCCTCGTTCGAGGGGCAGTACTTC. Supplemented by reference TRBV30 and TRBJ2-7, the full variable domain reads SQTIHQWPATLVQPVGSPLSLECTVEGTSNPNLYWYRQAAGRGLQLLFYSVGIGQISSEVPQNLSASRPQDRQFILSSKKLLLSDSGFYLCASFEGQYFGPGTRLTVT.

V is TRBV3-1 (or the pseudogene TRBV3-2) and J is TRBJ2-7, with D possibly being TRBD2 (5 bases). With 5 bases removed from V and 1 base from J, the gap between germline ends came to 12 bases. Germline CDR1 reads LGHDT; CDR2 reads YNNKEL (reference sequence). The CDR3 covers 14 residues. CDR3 loop: CASSFGGRSYEQYF. The CDR3 DNA is TGTGCCAGCAGCTTTGGAGGAAGATCCTACGAGCAGTACTTC.